This T cell receptor beta chain was recorded in a study of CD8+ T cells in alopecia areata. Findings and limits, study-wide: Clonality in the scalp and expanded CD8+ clones ranked among the top 100 were significantly decreased by tofacitinib. Scalp samples also yield sequences of resident alphabeta T cells from normal skin.

As to this clone: Its antigen remains unknown.

Investigators isolated RNA and reverse transcribed it into cDNA to act as the sequencing template. Here immunoSEQ multiplex PCR was the method, and the copy in TCRdb shows in-frame clones only, minus some. This sample has 95,000 to 100,000 clones; 50% to 60% occur once, and the top ten carry approximately 16%. Treatment indicated: oral pan-JAK inhibitor, 5-10 mg twice daily. CD4+ and CD8+ T cells were sorted from PBMCs stained for CD3, CD4 and CD8. Germline V gene data show CDR1 as MNHEY and CDR2 as SVGAGI. Trimming pared 0 bases from V and 5 bases from J, leaving 11 bases between. This CDR3 has 15 residues.

This clonotype was sampled from a human donor with alopecia areata. This chain uses TRBV6-5 with TRBJ2-1; D remains ambiguous. The sample in question was CD8+ T cells sorted from blood, obtained between weeks 55 and 70, from a patient treated with tofacitinib. DNA of the CDR3: TGTGCCAGCAGTTACTCCTACCGGAGCAACAATGAGCAGTTCTTC. Translated: CASSYSYRSNNEQFF.